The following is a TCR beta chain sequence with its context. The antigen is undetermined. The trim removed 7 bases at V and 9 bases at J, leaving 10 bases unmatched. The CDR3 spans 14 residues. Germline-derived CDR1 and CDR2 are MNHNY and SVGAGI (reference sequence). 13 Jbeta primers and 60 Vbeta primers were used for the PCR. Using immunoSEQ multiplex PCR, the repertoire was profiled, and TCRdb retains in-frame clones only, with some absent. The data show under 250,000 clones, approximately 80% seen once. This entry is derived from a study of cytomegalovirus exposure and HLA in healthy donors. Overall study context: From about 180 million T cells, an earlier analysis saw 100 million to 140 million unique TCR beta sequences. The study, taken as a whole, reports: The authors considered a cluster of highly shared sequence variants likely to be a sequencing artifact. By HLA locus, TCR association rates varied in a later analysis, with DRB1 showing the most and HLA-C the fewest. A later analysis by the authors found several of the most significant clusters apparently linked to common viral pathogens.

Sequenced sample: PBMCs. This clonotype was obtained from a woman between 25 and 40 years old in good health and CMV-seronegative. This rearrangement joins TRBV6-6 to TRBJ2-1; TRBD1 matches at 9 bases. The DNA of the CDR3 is TGTGCCAGCAACCCTACAGGGGGCAGGGGTGAGCAGTTCTTC. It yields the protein CASNPTGGRGEQFF.